The following is a T cell receptor beta chain sequence with its context. TCRdb fed the RT-PCR reads into MiXCR, producing one record per CDR3 protein. The sample carries more than 550,000 distinct CDR3 sequences, 11% to 15% recorded once. With V trimmed by 2 bases and J by 3 bases, 9 bases remained unmatched. The germline V gene has CDR1 SQVTM and CDR2 ANQGSEA. This CDR3 region has 16 residues. V gene TRBV29-1 combines with J gene TRBJ2-1, with 8 bases fitting TRBD1. The material sequenced was memory CD4+ T cells from blood. The TCR sequence derives from a female donor in good health, serving as a healthy control. The CDR3 bases are TGCAGCGTTGAACCTTCGACAGGGGCCAACTACAATGAGCAGTTCTTC. Amino acids: CSVEPSTGANYNEQFF.